The 14 T cell receptor beta chains below were found in one sample sequenced in a study of blood T cell repertoires in COVID-19. The data were produced by immunoSEQ multiplex PCR, yet TCRdb's version contains in-frame clones alone and is incomplete. Here the sample spans some 90,000 clones, approximately 86% being singletons. The sequencing input was peripheral blood. The receptors originated from a woman older than 75 with acute or convalescent COVID-19.

The V gene is TRBV15, the J gene TRBJ1-1; 11 bases match TRBD1. V lost 5 bases and J lost 2; bases outside the gene matches: 13. CDR1 LNHNV and CDR2 YYDKDF come from the germline V gene (reference sequence). The CDR3 length is 18 residues. The DNA of the CDR3 is TGTGCCACCAGCGGGGTCGGGACAGGGGGTCCCGATAACACTGAAGCTTTCTTT. This codes for CATSGVGTGGPDNTEAFF.

The chain joins TRBV14 to TRBJ2-5, with D perhaps matching TRBD1 (6 bases). From germline, CDR1 is SGHDN and CDR2 FVKESK. The CDR3 loop spans 17 amino acids. Trimming cost V 3 bases and J 0 bases, with 17 bases left between them. Here the CDR3 reads CASSQGTRGKYQETQYF. In DNA form, the CDR3 reads TGTGCCAGCAGCCAGGGTACTAGGGGGAAGTACCAAGAGACCCAGTACTTC.

This rearrangement joins TRBV11-2 to TRBJ2-1; unclear D gene. Germline V gene data show CDR1 as SGHAT and CDR2 as FQNNGV. This CDR3 spans 15 amino acids. V lost 3 bases to trimming and J lost 6 bases, with 15 bases between them. This chain's CDR3 is CASSLGSWLGNEQFF. In DNA, the CDR3 is TGTGCCAGCAGCTTGGGCAGCTGGTTGGGCAATGAGCAGTTCTTC.

The V gene is TRBV29-1, the J gene TRBJ1-1, with TRBD1 as a possible D gene (5 bases). Trimming left V 7 bases short and J 1 base short, with 10 bases between. Germline V lookup: CDR1 SQVTM, CDR2 ANQGSEA. This CDR3 is built from 12 residues. CDR3 sequence: CSAGRGNTEAFF. CDR3 bases: TGCAGCGCTGGGAGGGGGAACACTGAAGCTTTCTTT.

The rearrangement joins TRBV3-1 (or the pseudogene TRBV3-2) to TRBJ1-4; weak D call: TRBD1 (5 bases). Germline-derived CDR1 and CDR2 are LGHDT and YNNKEL (reference sequence). V lost 1 base and J 2 bases, leaving 11 bases between the germline ends. The CDR3 sequence is 16 residues long. The CDR3 DNA follows: TGTGCCAGCAGCCAAGTCCAGGGTAGGACTAATGAAAAACTGTTTTTT. Translation: CASSQVQGRTNEKLFF.

The V call is TRBV7-9, the J call TRBJ1-4; perhaps TRBD1 as D (5 bases). The CDR3 contains 15 residues. Germline assignment: CDR1 SEHNR and CDR2 FQNEAQ (reference sequence). Trimming took off 3 bases at V and 0 bases at J, with 8 bases between the two ends. The CDR3 reads CASSLRQSTNEKLFF. In nucleotides, the CDR3 is TGTGCCAGCAGCTTGAGACAGTCAACTAATGAAAAACTGTTTTTT.

Turning to this clone: The same CDR3 is also encoded by other DNA sequences in this sample. V gene TRBV11-2 combines with J gene TRBJ1-2; 7 bases line up with TRBD1. CDR3 length equals 15 residues. Germline assignment: CDR1 SGHAT and CDR2 FQNNGV. The V gene end was trimmed by 0 bases and the J gene end by 2 bases; junction bases not matched to a gene: 3. The CDR3 sequence is CASSLERRGNYGYTF. CDR3 DNA sequence: TGTGCCAGCAGCTTAGAACGCAGGGGGAACTATGGCTACACCTTC. The complete variable domain, with remaining parts taken from reference TRBV11-2 and TRBJ1-2, reads EAGVAQSPRYKIIEKRQSVAFWCNPISGHATLYWYQQILGQGPKLLIQFQNNGVVDDSQLPKDRFSAERLKGVDSTLKIQPAKLEDSAVYLCASSLERRGNYGYTFGSGTRLTVV.

Written as DNA, the CDR3 is TGTGCCAGCAGTTTAGAACAGGGTTATGTAAAACTGTTTTTT. Encoded protein: CASSLEQGYVKLFF. V usage is TRBV28 and J usage is TRBJ1-4; possible D gene TRBD1, 6 bases. V was shortened by 2 bases and J by 10 bases, with 14 bases between the two germline ends. Per the germline V gene, CDR1 is MDHEN and CDR2 is SYDVKM. The CDR3 is 14 residues long.

The gene calls are TRBV15 and TRBJ1-2; D ambiguous. The CDR3 is made up of 13 amino acids. Germline values: CDR1 LNHNV, CDR2 YYDKDF (reference sequence). With 3 bases removed from V and 4 bases from J, the gap between germline ends came to 9 bases. The CDR3 DNA sequence: TGTGCCACCAGCAGTACCGGGTTCTATGGCTACACCTTC. Translating it yields CATSSTGFYGYTF.

About this clone itself: Mismatch with germline at one junction end may stem from a read error. J is TRBJ2-4 and V is TRBV4-1; 7 bases fit TRBD2. The CDR3 runs 19 residues. Germline V gene data show CDR1 as MGHRA and CDR2 as YSYEKL. CDR3 region: CASSQASGGTPGLLDIQYF. CDR3 coding DNA: TGCGCCAGCAGCCAAGCATCCGGGGGGACGCCTGGTTTATTAGACATTCAGTACTTT.

CDR3 residues: CASSPPGRSPGELFF. The CDR3, as DNA: TGTGCCAGCTCACCACCGGGGCGGTCCCCCGGGGAGCTGTTTTTT. V and J are TRBV18 and TRBJ2-2; TRBD1 is a possible D gene (5 bases). Germline-derived CDR1 and CDR2 are KGHSH and LQKENI. This CDR3 has 15 residues. Trimming shortened V by 0 bases and J by 6 bases, and 11 bases separated the two germline ends.

The rearrangement joins TRBV19 to TRBJ1-5; 11 nucleotides align to TRBD1. The CDR3 contains 15 residues. Germline V lookup: CDR1 LNHDA, CDR2 SQIVND (reference sequence). Trimming took 7 bases from V and 8 from J; bases not matched to a gene: 10. CDR3 DNA: TGTGCCAGTACCCGGGACAGGGGGGACGGTAAGCCCCAGCATTTT. Protein sequence: CASTRDRGDGKPQHF.

The J gene is TRBJ2-3, the V gene TRBV11-3; D gene unclear. V was pared by 8 bases and J by 8 bases, with 17 bases between. The length of the CDR3 is 13 residues. Germline V gene data show CDR1 as SGHNT and CDR2 as YENEEA. The CDR3 nucleotides read TGTGCCAGCGCTATTAACGGGTTGGGTACGCAGTATTTT. Translating it yields CASAINGLGTQYF.

The J gene is TRBJ1-2, the V gene TRBV24-1; D unclear. CDR1 and CDR2 (germline): KGHDR, SFDVKD. CDR3 length equals 12 residues. The V end was cut by 5 bases, the J end by 7 bases, with 10 bases between. The CDR3 region is CATSAGFGGYTF. In DNA form, the CDR3 reads TGTGCCACCAGTGCGGGGTTCGGTGGCTACACCTTC.